This T cell receptor beta chain was retrieved from a study of blood T cell repertoires in COVID-19. Study context: Collection of acute and convalescent COVID-19 samples took place in the United States, Italy and Spain. Sources were T cells, B-cell-depleted T cells, or PBMCs; the material itself was cDNA or gDNA.

The V gene end was trimmed by 0 bases and the J gene end by 2 bases; junction bases not matched to a gene: 5. The germline gives CDR1 SGHRS, CDR2 YFSETQ. This CDR3 region has 17 residues. In the original analysis: Estimation of nucleated cell counts was performed using reference gene primer amplification. Profiled with immunoSEQ multiplex PCR; TCRdb holds only in-frame clones, not every one. That table supplies the V and J calls and clone size; D and trimming were determined from the DNA. The table records about 150,000 clones, about four fifths of them present only once. This sequence was found in a woman aged 80 or over with acute or convalescent COVID-19. The chain has TRBV5-1 and TRBJ1-5; 10 nucleotides line up with TRBD1. The material sequenced was peripheral blood. Written as DNA, the CDR3 is TGCGCCAGCAGCTTGGGGACAGGGGGAACGGGCAATCAGCCCCAGCATTTT. Translation gives CASSLGTGGTGNQPQHF.